The clone carrying this T cell receptor beta chain has ten or more counts. Its antigen is not known. The sample belongs to a study of CD8 T cells in ankylosing spondylitis. Whole-study findings and limits: In the blood and synovial fluid of reactive arthritis, some motif variants had been previously reported. Clones tied to disease were said to be significantly enriched in matched ankylosing spondylitis synovial fluid. Several highly homologous variants made up a TCR beta motif that seemed to typify ankylosing spondylitis blood.

Construction of TCR beta libraries was performed using quantitative 5'-RACE with molecular barcodes. Via MiXCR, TCRdb re-called the 5' RACE reads, giving one row per CDR3 protein. The repertoire holds 200,000 to 250,000 distinct CDR3 sequences, with roughly a tenth as singletons. Material for sequencing was blood, either unsorted or a sorted T cell fraction (not recorded which). The TCR comes from a male donor with ankylosing spondylitis or in good health (not recorded which).

DNA for the CDR3: TGTGCCAGCAGTTTCGTCGATACAGCTAGCAATCAGCCCCAGCATTTT. It specifies CASSFVDTASNQPQHF. J is TRBJ1-5 and V is TRBV12-3 or TRBV12-4; no definite D call. With 3 bases removed from V and 0 bases from J, the gap between germline ends came to 12 bases. This CDR3 is built from 16 residues.